The rows below give T cell receptor beta chains drawn from one sample of a study of identical twins. TCRdb passed the 5' RACE reads through MiXCR, listing each CDR3 protein once. The table includes roughly 490,000 distinct CDR3 sequences, about 13% detected once. The same data also contributed to another study, on yellow fever vaccine responses in identical twins.

The sample was CD4+ T cells sorted from blood. The receptors derive from a woman between 18 and 30 years old in good health. Both conserved end residues are trimmed from each CDR3.

v_call,j_call,cdr3_aa
TRBV24-1,TRBJ2-1,ATSVGDGHVVNEQF
TRBV18,TRBJ2-2,ASSRTSEANTGELF
TRBV25-1,TRBJ2-3,ASSDRGRSTDTQY
TRBV6-1,TRBJ2-7,ASSQGQGRPYEQY
TRBV12-3/TRBV12-4,TRBJ2-5,ASRPGRGNQY
TRBV12-3/TRBV12-4,TRBJ2-7,ASKGRAEQY
TRBV11-3,TRBJ2-5,ASSLGGDTQETQY
TRBV28,TRBJ1-1,ASGQGALNTEAF
TRBV10-3,TRBJ1-2,AITEGFKSGYT
TRBV5-1,TRBJ2-7,ASSKGQAPYEQY
TRBV29-1,TRBJ2-1,SVEGGRRYNEQF
TRBV28,TRBJ1-5,ASRSSGGQPQH
TRBV10-3,TRBJ2-3,AISEKAGGGTDTQY
TRBV29-1,TRBJ1-2,SVEFQGYYGYT
TRBV29-1,TRBJ2-3,SVEDWGKSRPQY
TRBV29-1,TRBJ1-6,SVRERGGISPLH
TRBV6-1,TRBJ2-7,ASSRALGQGYEQY
TRBV19,TRBJ2-6,ASSIPSSGANVLT